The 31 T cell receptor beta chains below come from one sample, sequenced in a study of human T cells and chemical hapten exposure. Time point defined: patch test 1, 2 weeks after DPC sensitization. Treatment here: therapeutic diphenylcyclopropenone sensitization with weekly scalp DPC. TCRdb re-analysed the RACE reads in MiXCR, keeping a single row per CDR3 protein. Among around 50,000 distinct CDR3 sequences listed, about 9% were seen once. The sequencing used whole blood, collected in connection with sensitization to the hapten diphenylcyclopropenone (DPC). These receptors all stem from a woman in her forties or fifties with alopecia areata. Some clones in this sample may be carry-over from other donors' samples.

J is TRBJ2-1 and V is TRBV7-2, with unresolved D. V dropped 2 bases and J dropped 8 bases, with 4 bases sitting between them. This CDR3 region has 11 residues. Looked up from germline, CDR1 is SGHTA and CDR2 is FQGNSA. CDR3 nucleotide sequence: TGTGCCAGCAGCTTACGCTATGAGCAGTTCTTC. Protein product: CASSLRYEQFF.

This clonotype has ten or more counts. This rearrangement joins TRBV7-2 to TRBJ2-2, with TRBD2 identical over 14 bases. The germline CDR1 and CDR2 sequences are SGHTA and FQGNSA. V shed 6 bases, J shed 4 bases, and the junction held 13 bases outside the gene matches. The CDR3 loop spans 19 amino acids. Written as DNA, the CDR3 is TGTGCCAGCAGGGACCCGGGACTAGCGGGAGTCCCAACCACCGGGGAGCTGTTTTTT. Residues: CASRDPGLAGVPTTGELFF.

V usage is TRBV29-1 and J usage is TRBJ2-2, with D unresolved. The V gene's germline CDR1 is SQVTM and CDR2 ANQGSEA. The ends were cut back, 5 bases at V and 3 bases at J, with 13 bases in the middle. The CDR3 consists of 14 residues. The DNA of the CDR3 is TGCAGCGTTTCCCCATGGCAAGACACCGGGGAGCTGTTTTTT. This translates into CSVSPWQDTGELFF.

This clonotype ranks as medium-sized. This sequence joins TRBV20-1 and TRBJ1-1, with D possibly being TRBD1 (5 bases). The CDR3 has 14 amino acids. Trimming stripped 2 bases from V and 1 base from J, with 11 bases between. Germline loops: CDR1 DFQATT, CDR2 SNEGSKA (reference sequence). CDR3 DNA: TGCAGTGCTAGACACGGGGGGGAGAACACTGAAGCTTTCTTT. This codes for CSARHGGENTEAFF.

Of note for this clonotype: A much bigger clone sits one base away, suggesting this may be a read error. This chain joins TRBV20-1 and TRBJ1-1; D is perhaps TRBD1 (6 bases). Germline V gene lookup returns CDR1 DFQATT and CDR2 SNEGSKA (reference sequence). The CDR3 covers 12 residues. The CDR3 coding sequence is TGCAGTGCAGAGACAGGCATTGCTGAAGCTTACTTT. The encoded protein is CSAETGIAEAYF.

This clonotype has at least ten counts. The CDR3 DNA sequence: TGTGCCAGCAGCGTAGACCAGGGACTAGCGGGAAGTGAGCAGTACTTC. Amino acids: CASSVDQGLAGSEQYF. The rearrangement links TRBV9 to TRBJ2-7; 13 bases line up with TRBD2. CDR1 is SGDLS, CDR2 YYNGEE, per germline. The CDR3 has 16 residues. Losses at the gene ends were 0 bases for V and 7 bases for J; bases not matched to a gene: 7.

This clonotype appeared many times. As DNA, the CDR3 is TGTGCCAGCAGCGTCGGACAGTTGAACACTGAAGCTTTCTTT. Protein sequence: CASSVGQLNTEAFF. The J gene is TRBJ1-1, the V gene TRBV9, with D tentatively TRBD1 (6 bases). CDR3 length equals 14 residues. Trimming took 2 bases from V and 0 from J, leaving 8 bases between them. The germline V gene has CDR1 SGDLS and CDR2 YYNGEE.

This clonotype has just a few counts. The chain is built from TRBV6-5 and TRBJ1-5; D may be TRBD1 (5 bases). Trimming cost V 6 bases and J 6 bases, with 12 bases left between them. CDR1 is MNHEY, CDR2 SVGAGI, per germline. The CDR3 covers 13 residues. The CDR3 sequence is CASSTGTVQPQHF. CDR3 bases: TGTGCCAGCAGCACGGGGACCGTTCAGCCCCAGCATTTT.

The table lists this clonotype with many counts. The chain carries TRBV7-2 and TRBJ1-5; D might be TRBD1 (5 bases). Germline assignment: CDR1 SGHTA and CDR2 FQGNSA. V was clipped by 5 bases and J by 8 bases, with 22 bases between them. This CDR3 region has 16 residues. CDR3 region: CASSISGTAAIEPQHF. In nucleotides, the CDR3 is TGTGCCAGCAGCATTTCCGGGACCGCCGCAATCGAGCCCCAGCATTTT.

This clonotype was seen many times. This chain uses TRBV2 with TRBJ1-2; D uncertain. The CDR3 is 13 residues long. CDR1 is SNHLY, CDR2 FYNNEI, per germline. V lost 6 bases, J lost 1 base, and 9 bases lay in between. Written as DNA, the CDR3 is TGTGCCAGCAGCGGACGTTATAACTATGGCTACACCTTC. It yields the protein CASSGRYNYGYTF.

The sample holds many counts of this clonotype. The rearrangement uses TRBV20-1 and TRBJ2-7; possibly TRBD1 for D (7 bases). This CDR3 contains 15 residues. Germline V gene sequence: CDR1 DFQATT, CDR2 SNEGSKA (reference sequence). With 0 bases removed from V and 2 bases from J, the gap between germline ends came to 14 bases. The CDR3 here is CSARDVDREAYEQYF. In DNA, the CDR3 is TGCAGTGCTAGAGATGTCGACAGGGAGGCCTACGAGCAGTACTTC.

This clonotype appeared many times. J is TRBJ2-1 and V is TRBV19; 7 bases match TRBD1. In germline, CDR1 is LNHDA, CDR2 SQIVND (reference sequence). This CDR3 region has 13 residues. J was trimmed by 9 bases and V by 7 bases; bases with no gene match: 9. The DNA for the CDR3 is TGTGCCAGTACCAACAGACAGGGCGGTGAGCAGTTCTTC. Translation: CASTNRQGGEQFF.

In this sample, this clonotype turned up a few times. The CDR3 loop reads CASKRTGGSTGELFF. The CDR3 DNA reads TGTGCCAGCAAAAGGACAGGGGGCAGCACCGGGGAGCTGTTTTTT. The rearrangement joins TRBV6-5 to TRBJ2-2; 11 bases line up with TRBD1. In germline, CDR1 is MNHEY, CDR2 SVGAGI. Unmatched junction bases numbered 5, after V lost 7 bases and J lost 4 bases. The CDR3 has 15 residues.

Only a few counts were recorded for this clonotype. The CDR3 DNA follows: TGCGCCAGCAGCTTAATGGGACTAGCGGGAGGCTTACCCGGCGAGCAGTACTTC. It specifies CASSLMGLAGGLPGEQYF. The rearrangement uses TRBV5-1 and TRBJ2-7, with TRBD2 matching 15 bases. V dropped 2 bases and J dropped 6; count of bases not matched to a gene: 12. Germline CDR1 SGHRS, CDR2 YFSETQ. The CDR3 runs 18 residues.

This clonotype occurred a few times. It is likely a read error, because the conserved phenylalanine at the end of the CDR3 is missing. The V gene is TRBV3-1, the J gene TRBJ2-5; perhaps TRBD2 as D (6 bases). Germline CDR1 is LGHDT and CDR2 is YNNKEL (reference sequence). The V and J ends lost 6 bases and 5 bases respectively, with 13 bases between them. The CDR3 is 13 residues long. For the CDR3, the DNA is TGTGCCAGCAGACCGGCCGGGAGTGAGACCCAGTACTCC. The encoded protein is CASRPAGSETQYS.

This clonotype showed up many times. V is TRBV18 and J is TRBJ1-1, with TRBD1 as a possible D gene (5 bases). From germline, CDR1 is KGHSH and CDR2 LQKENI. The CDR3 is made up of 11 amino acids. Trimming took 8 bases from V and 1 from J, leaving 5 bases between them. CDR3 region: CASGQNTEAFF. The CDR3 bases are TGTGCCAGCGGACAGAACACTGAAGCTTTCTTT.

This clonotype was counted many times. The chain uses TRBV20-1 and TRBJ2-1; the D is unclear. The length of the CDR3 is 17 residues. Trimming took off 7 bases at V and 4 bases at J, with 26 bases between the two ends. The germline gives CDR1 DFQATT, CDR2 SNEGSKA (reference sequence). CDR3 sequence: CSGLLTGAATGYNEQFF. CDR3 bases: TGCAGTGGTCTCCTCACGGGCGCGGCCACCGGGTACAATGAGCAGTTCTTC.

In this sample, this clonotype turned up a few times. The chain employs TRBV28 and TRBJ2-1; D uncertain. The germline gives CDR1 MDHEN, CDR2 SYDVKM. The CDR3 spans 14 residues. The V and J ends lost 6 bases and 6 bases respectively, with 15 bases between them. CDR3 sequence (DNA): TGTGCCAGCAGCCTTATGAGAGAGCGCAATGAGCAGTTCTTC. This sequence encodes CASSLMRERNEQFF.

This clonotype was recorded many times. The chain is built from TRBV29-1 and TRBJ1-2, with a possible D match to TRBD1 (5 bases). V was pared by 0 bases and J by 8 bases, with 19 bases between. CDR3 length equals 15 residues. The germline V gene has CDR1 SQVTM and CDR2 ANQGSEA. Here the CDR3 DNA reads TGCAGCGTTGAAGACGGCCAGGGCCCTTTGTCGGGCTACACCTTC. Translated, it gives CSVEDGQGPLSGYTF.

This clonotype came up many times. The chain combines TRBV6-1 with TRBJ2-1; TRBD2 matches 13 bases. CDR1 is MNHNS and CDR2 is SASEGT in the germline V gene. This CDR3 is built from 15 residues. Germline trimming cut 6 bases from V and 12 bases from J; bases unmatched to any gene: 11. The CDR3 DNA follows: TGTGCCAGCAGGACCGGGACTAGCGGGATGCTGGGGCAGTTCTTC. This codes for CASRTGTSGMLGQFF.

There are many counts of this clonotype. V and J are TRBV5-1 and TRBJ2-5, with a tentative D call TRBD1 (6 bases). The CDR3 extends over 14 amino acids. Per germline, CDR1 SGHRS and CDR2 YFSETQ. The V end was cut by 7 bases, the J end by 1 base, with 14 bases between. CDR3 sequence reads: CASRTVPGQETQYF. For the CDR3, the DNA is TGCGCCAGCCGGACAGTGCCAGGCCAAGAGACCCAGTACTTC.

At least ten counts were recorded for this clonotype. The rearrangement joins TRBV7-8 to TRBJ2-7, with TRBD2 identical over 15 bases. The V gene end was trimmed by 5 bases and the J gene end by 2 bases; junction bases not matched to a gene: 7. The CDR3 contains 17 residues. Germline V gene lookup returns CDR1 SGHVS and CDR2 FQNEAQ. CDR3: CASSLRTSGRAPYEQYF. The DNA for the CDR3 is TGTGCCAGCAGCCTTCGGACTAGCGGGAGGGCCCCCTACGAGCAGTACTTC. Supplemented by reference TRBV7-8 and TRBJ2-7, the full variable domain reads GAGVSQSPRYKVAKRGQDVALRCDPISGHVSLFWYQQALGQGPEFLTYFQNEAQLDKSGLPSDRFFAERPEGSVSTLKIQRTQQEDSAVYLCASSLRTSGRAPYEQYFGPGTRLTVT.

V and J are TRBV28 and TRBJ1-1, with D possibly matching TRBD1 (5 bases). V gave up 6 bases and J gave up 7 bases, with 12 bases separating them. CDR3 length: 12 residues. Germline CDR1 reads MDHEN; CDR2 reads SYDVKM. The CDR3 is CASSTPTDEAFF. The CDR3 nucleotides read TGTGCCAGCAGCACGCCGACAGATGAAGCTTTCTTT.

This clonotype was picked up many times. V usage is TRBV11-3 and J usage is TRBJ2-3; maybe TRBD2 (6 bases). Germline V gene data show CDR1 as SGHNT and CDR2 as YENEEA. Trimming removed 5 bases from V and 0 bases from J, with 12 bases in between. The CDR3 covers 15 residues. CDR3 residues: CASSLTGASTDTQYF. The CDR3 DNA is TGTGCCAGCAGCCTAACGGGAGCTAGCACAGATACGCAGTATTTT. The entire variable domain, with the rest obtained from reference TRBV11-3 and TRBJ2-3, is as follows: EAGVVQSPRYKIIEKKQPVAFWCNPISGHNTLYWYLQNLGQGPELLIRYENEEAVDDSQLPKDRFSAERLKGVDSTLKIQPAELGDSAVYLCASSLTGASTDTQYFGPGTRLTVL.

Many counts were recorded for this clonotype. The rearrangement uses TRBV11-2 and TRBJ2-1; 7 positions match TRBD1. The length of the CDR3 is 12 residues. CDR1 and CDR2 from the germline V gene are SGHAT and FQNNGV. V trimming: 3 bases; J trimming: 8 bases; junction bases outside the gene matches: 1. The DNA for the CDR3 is TGTGCCAGCAGCTTGACAGGGTATGAGCAGTTCTTC. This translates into CASSLTGYEQFF.

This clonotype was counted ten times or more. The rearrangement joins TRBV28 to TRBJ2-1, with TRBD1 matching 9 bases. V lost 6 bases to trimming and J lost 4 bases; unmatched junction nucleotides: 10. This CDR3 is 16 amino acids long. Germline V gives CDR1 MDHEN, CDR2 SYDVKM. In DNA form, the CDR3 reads TGTGCCAGCAGATTCCGACCGACAGGGGGATACAATGAGCAGTTCTTC. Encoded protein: CASRFRPTGGYNEQFF.

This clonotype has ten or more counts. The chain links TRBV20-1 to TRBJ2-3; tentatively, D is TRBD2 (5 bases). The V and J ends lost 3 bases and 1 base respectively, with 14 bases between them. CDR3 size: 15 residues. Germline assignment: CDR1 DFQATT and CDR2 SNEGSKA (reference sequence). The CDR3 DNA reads TGCAGTGCTAGGGGTGGTGGGAGAGGCACAGATACGCAGTATTTT. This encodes CSARGGGRGTDTQYF.

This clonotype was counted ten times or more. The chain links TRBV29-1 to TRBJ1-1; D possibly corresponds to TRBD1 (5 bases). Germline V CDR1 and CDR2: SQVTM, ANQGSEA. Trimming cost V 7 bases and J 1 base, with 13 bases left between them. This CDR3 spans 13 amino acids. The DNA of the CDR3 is TGCAGCGGTATGTCCCAGGGGAACACTGAAGCTTTCTTT. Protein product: CSGMSQGNTEAFF.

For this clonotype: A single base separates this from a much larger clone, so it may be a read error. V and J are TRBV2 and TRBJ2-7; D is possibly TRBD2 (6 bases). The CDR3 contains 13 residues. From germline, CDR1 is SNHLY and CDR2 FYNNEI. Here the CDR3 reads CTSSRRALGEQYF. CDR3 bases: TGTACCAGCAGTAGGAGGGCCCTTGGCGAGCAGTACTTC.

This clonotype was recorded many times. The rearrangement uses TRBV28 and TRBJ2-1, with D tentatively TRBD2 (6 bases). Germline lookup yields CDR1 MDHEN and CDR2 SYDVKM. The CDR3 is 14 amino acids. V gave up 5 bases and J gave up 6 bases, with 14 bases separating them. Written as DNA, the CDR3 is TGTGCCAGCAGTCCTAGGAGGGAAGTCAATGAGCAGTTCTTC. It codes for CASSPRREVNEQFF.

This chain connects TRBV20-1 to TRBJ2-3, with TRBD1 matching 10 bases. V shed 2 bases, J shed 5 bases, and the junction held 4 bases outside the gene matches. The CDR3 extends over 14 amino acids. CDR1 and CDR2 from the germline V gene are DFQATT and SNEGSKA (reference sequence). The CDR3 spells CSARRQGAKDTQYF. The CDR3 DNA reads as TGCAGTGCTAGAAGACAGGGGGCAAAAGATACGCAGTATTTT.